This TCR beta chain was recovered during a study of CD8+ T cells in alopecia areata. Study results and caveats: Relative to normal scalp, lesional scalp, especially alopecia totalis/universalis, showed higher clonality.

Patients with alopecia areata provided lesional scalp punch biopsies as well as peripheral blood. T lymphocytes (CD4+ and CD8+) were sorted from PBMCs. Notes on this clone: What it binds is unknown.

Trimming removed 4 bases at V and 4 bases at J, with 13 bases between. Germline V gene sequence: CDR1 SQVTM, CDR2 ANQGSEA. The CDR3 runs 14 residues. RNA, once extracted, was reverse transcribed into cDNA for use as the sequencing template. The protocol was immunoSEQ multiplex PCR, while the TCRdb copy is restricted to in-frame clones and leaves out a portion. Of approximately 100,000 clones detected, under 45% appear once; the ten largest clones hold 0.79%. The TCR was taken from a human donor with alopecia areata. Sequenced input: CD4+ T cells sorted from blood. This chain joins TRBV29-1 and TRBJ2-2; the D gene is possibly TRBD2 (6 bases). DNA for the CDR3: TGCAGCGTTGTCAGGATGGGGGGCACCGGGGAGCTGTTTTTT. Encoded protein: CSVVRMGGTGELFF.